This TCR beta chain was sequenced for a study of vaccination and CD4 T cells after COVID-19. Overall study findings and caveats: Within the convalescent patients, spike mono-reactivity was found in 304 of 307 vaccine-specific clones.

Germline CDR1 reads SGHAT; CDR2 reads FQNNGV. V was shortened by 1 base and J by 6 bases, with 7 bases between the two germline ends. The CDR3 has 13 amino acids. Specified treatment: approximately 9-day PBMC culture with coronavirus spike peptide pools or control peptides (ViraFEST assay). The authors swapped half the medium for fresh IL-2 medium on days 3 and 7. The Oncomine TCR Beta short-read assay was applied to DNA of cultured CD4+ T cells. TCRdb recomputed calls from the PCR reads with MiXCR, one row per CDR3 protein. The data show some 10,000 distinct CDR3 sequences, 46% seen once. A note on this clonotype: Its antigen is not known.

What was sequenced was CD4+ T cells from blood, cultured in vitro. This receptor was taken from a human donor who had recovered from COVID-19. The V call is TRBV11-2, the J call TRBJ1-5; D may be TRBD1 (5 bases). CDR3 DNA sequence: TGTGCCAGCAGCTTAGGGGGGGGTCAGCCCCAGCATTTT. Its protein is CASSLGGGQPQHF.